The 20 T cell receptor beta chains in this list originate from one sample, sequenced in a study of blood T cells in healthy people across ages. Through a sample-barcoded 5' primer and a J-beta primer mix, a second PCR was run for roughly 6 to 11 cycles. TCRdb reprocessed the 5' RACE reads with MiXCR, giving one entry per CDR3 protein. The repertoire holds hundreds of thousands of distinct CDR3 sequences, 58% seen once, with roughly 20% in the top ten. The sequencing sample was made of blood. Source of these receptors: a man aged 30 to 45 in good health.

There are a few counts of this clonotype. V is TRBV20-1 and J is TRBJ2-7; D may be TRBD2 (5 bases). In germline, CDR1 is DFQATT, CDR2 SNEGSKA (reference sequence). There are 13 residues in the CDR3. V dropped 5 bases and J dropped 4 bases, with 15 bases sitting between them. The CDR3 DNA reads TGCAGTGCTCCGACACTAGTGTCATACGAGCAGTACTTC. Its protein product is CSAPTLVSYEQYF.

The CDR3 nucleotides are TGCAGTGGGGCTAAGCGGGGCCCCGGGGGGGATACGCAGTATTTT. Its protein product is CSGAKRGPGGDTQYF. The chain is built from TRBV20-1 and TRBJ2-3, with 7 bases aligning to TRBD2. This CDR3 spans 15 amino acids. Trimming at V came to 7 bases and at J to 6 bases, leaving 16 bases not matched to a gene. In germline, CDR1 is DFQATT, CDR2 SNEGSKA (reference sequence).

This clonotype was seen more than once but under ten times. The rearrangement joins TRBV20-1 to TRBJ2-7; unclear D gene. Germline V gene sequence: CDR1 DFQATT, CDR2 SNEGSKA (reference sequence). Between the trimmed V and J ends, which lost 0 bases and 2 bases, there was a span of 8 bases. This CDR3 spans 13 amino acids. CDR3 loop: CSARDALAYEQYF. CDR3 coding DNA: TGCAGTGCTAGAGATGCCTTAGCCTACGAGCAGTACTTC.

V is TRBV12-3 or TRBV12-4 and J is TRBJ2-1; D might be TRBD1 (6 bases). Between the trimmed V and J ends, which lost 5 bases and 3 bases, there was a span of 14 bases. The CDR3 has 15 residues. This CDR3 is CASSGVRGSYNEQFF. The CDR3 DNA is TGTGCCAGCAGTGGGGTGAGGGGGAGCTACAATGAGCAGTTCTTC.

A remark on this clonotype: At one of its ends the junction is not consistent with the germline gene, which may arise from a read error. This rearrangement joins TRBV7-9 to TRBJ2-4; TRBD2 matches at 11 bases. The J call is uncertain, as TRBJ2-7 better fits the DNA end. CDR3 length: 14 residues. The germline gives CDR1 SEHNR, CDR2 FQNEAQ (reference sequence). The CDR3 DNA follows: TGTTCCAGCAGCTTAGCGGGAGGGAAGCACGAGCAGTACTTC. It yields the protein CSSSLAGGKHEQYF.

This clonotype was counted ten times or more. The V gene is TRBV2, the J gene TRBJ2-3; D might be TRBD1 (7 bases). V gave up 11 bases and J gave up 5 bases, with 20 bases separating them. CDR3 length: 14 amino acids. Germline V gene data show CDR1 as SNHLY and CDR2 as FYNNEI. CDR3: CARQGGSGIDTQYF. The CDR3 nucleotides read TGTGCCCGCCAGGGGGGCTCCGGCATAGATACGCAGTATTTT.

This chain links TRBV28 with TRBJ2-3; TRBD2 might be the D (6 bases). Germline lookup yields CDR1 MDHEN and CDR2 SYDVKM. The CDR3 consists of 13 residues. V was clipped by 10 bases and J by 2 bases, with 13 bases between them. In nucleotides, the CDR3 is TGTGCCACCCGGCGGGACGACACAGATACGCAGTATTTT. This gives the protein CATRRDDTDTQYF.

The sample holds one count of this clonotype. The V and J genes are TRBV9 and TRBJ2-7; 11 bases agree with TRBD2. V lost 0 bases and J lost 10; bases outside the gene matches: 6. CDR3 length: 14 amino acids. CDR1 and CDR2 from the germline V gene are SGDLS and YYNGEE. In DNA form, the CDR3 reads TGTGCCAGCAGCGTAGAGACTAGCGGGACGACCCAGTACGTC. Translating gives CASSVETSGTTQYV.

V usage is TRBV7-2 and J usage is TRBJ2-7, with 11 bases aligning to TRBD2. Germline V lookup: CDR1 SGHTA, CDR2 FQGNSA. J gave up 5 bases and V 1 base, and 4 bases lay outside the gene matches. This CDR3 is built from 15 residues. CDR3 protein: CASSLDSGRVNEQYF. The CDR3 bases are TGTGCCAGCAGCTTAGATAGCGGGAGGGTCAACGAGCAGTACTTC.

This chain joins TRBV5-1 and TRBJ2-5, with 8 bases fitting TRBD2. Germline CDR1 reads SGHRS; CDR2 reads YFSETQ. This CDR3 has 15 amino acids. Trimming took 0 bases from V and 11 from J; bases not matched to a gene: 12. The chain's CDR3 is CASSLVGGAPNEQYF. The CDR3 bases are TGCGCCAGCAGCTTGGTCGGGGGGGCCCCCAATGAGCAGTACTTC.

A single count supports this clonotype. This chain joins TRBV7-2 and TRBJ2-5; 11 bases fit TRBD1. CDR3 length: 16 residues. J gave up 4 bases and V 4 bases, and 8 bases lay outside the gene matches. CDR1 and CDR2 (germline): SGHTA, FQGNSA. CDR3 nucleotide sequence: TGTGCCAGCAGCTCGCGGACAGGGGGCTCTGGAGAGACCCAGTACTTC. Its protein product is CASSSRTGGSGETQYF.

The rearrangement uses TRBV12-5 and TRBJ1-5, with unresolved D. CDR3 size: 15 residues. Trimming removed 5 bases at V and 6 bases at J, with 17 bases between. In germline, CDR1 is LGHNT, CDR2 FRNRAP. CDR3 protein: CASGPYNSASQPQHF. The CDR3 nucleotides read TGTGCTAGTGGTCCATATAACTCAGCCAGTCAGCCCCAGCATTTT. Drawing the rest from reference TRBV12-5 and TRBJ1-5, the complete variable domain is DARVTQTPRHKVTEMGQEVTMRCQPILGHNTVFWYRQTMMQGLELLAYFRNRAPLDDSGMPKDRFSAEMPDATLATLKIQPSEPRDSAVYFCASGPYNSASQPQHFGDGTRLSIL.

The chain has TRBV7-3 and TRBJ1-2; D is unresolved. The germline V gene encodes CDR1 SGHTA and CDR2 FQGTGA. The CDR3 loop spans 14 amino acids. Trimming shortened V by 4 bases and J by 6 bases, and 15 bases separated the two germline ends. CDR3 bases: TGTGCCAGCAGCTCCCTTCCGGGAACCCATGGCTACACCTTC. Translation gives CASSSLPGTHGYTF. Together with reference TRBV7-3 and TRBJ1-2, the CDR3 gives the full variable domain: GAGVSQTPSNKVTEKGKYVELRCDPISGHTALYWYRQSLGQGPEFLIYFQGTGAADDSGLPNDRFFAVRPEGSVSTLKIQRTERGDSAVYLCASSSLPGTHGYTFGSGTRLTVV.

The gene calls are TRBV18 and TRBJ2-1; D remains unclear. V dropped 3 bases and J dropped 9 bases, with 12 bases sitting between them. CDR1 and CDR2 from the germline V gene are KGHSH and LQKENI. This CDR3 spans 13 amino acids. This chain's CDR3 is CASSPQGVVEQFF. DNA for the CDR3: TGTGCCAGCTCACCCCAAGGAGTTGTTGAGCAGTTCTTC. Looking up the rest from reference TRBV18 and TRBJ2-1 gives the full variable domain: NAGVMQNPRHLVRRRGQEARLRCSPMKGHSHVYWYRQLPEEGLKFMVYLQKENIIDESGMPKERFSAEFPKEGPSILRIQQVVRGDSAAYFCASSPQGVVEQFFGPGTRLTVL.

The CDR3 loop is CASSASGGYGTQYF. The DNA for the CDR3 is TGTGCCAGCAGTGCCAGCGGGGGGTATGGGACCCAGTACTTC. The chain has TRBV6-1 and TRBJ2-5, with 9 bases fitting TRBD2. Unmatched junction bases numbered 7, after V lost 4 bases and J lost 7 bases. Germline CDR1 MNHNS, CDR2 SASEGT. CDR3 size: 14 residues.

V is TRBV28 and J is TRBJ2-2; D may match TRBD1 or TRBD2 (5 bases each). CDR3 length equals 13 residues. Germline V gene data show CDR1 as MDHEN and CDR2 as SYDVKM. The V end was cut by 3 bases, the J end by 7 bases, with 9 bases between. CDR3 sequence reads: CASSFRGLGELFF. Written as DNA, the CDR3 is TGTGCCAGCAGTTTTCGGGGCCTCGGGGAGCTGTTTTTT.

The table lists this clonotype with a count of one. The chain recombines TRBV9 with TRBJ1-4, with D possibly matching TRBD1 (5 bases). V was pared by 0 bases and J by 7 bases, with 13 bases between. The germline CDR1 and CDR2 sequences are SGDLS and YYNGEE. This CDR3 comprises 15 residues. The CDR3 bases are TGTGCCAGCAGCGTAGGGGGCGGGCTTGGTGAAAAACTGTTTTTT. The encoded protein is CASSVGGGLGEKLFF.

The chain joins TRBV7-2 to TRBJ2-7, with D perhaps being TRBD1 or TRBD2 (5 bases each). CDR1 is SGHTA, CDR2 FQGNSA, per germline. Trimming stripped 3 bases from V and 3 bases from J, with 9 bases between. The CDR3 has 13 residues. The CDR3 DNA is TGTGCCAGCAGCTTTGGGGGAGTCTACGAGCAGTACTTC. Protein sequence: CASSFGGVYEQYF.

The chain couples TRBV6-5 to TRBJ2-1, with unresolved D. CDR3 size: 11 residues. Trimming stripped 2 bases from V and 14 bases from J, with 10 bases between. Per the germline V gene, CDR1 is MNHEY and CDR2 is SVGAGI. CDR3 nucleotides: TGTGCCAGCAGTTACGCCCACCTGGAGTTCTTC. Translation: CASSYAHLEFF.

The chain uses TRBV6-5 and TRBJ2-7; D may be TRBD2 (6 bases). Germline V lookup: CDR1 MNHEY, CDR2 SVGAGI. V was pared by 4 bases and J by 2 bases, with 15 bases between. There are 15 residues in the CDR3. CDR3 amino acids: CASSSPSEVTYEQYF. The DNA of the CDR3 is TGTGCCAGCAGTTCTCCTAGCGAGGTTACCTACGAGCAGTACTTC.